These 11 T cell receptor beta chains originate from one sample sequenced in a study of tumor-infiltrating lymphocytes in primary liver carcinoma. Unsorted bulk tissue of about 19-31 mg yielded co-extracted RNA and DNA. From 500 to 600 ng of total RNA, TCR beta-specific cDNA was reverse-transcribed using a constant-region primer. Slightly modified ARM-PCR, run as three nested multiplex PCR rounds, produced the TCR beta libraries. Investigators reported that the first two PCR rounds, at about 11 cycles each, used TRBV1-TRBV30 forward primers with a C-beta reverse primer. TCRdb ran MiXCR on the multiplex PCR reads and lists one entry per CDR3 protein. There are 44,000 or so distinct CDR3 sequences in the sample; 71% occur only once, and less than 30% lies in the top ten. Sequencing was done on a sample of liver tumor tissue from sampling region 5. Documented subset: tumor region T5, tumor centre. These receptor sequences come from a man aged 35-49 years with primary liver carcinoma and hepatitis B virus infection.

About this clonotype itself: One end of the junction varies from germline; a read error may be responsible. The chain couples TRBV10-1 to TRBJ2-7; D ambiguous. CDR3 length equals 12 residues. In germline, CDR1 is WNHNN, CDR2 SYGVQD (reference sequence). The CDR3 DNA reads as TGCGCCAGCTGTGATTTATCATACGAGCAGTACTTC. Protein product: CASCDLSYEQYF.

As for this clonotype: Because the CDR3 is missing its conserved closing phenylalanine or tryptophan, this is likely a read error. This chain links TRBV4-1 with TRBJ2-4, with D possibly matching TRBD1 (5 bases). The CDR3 covers 19 residues. Germline V gene sequence: CDR1 MGHRA, CDR2 YSYEKL. The CDR3 loop is CASSQEPPQNEGAKYIQYL. The CDR3 nucleotides read TGCGCCAGCAGCCAAGAGCCCCCTCAAAACGAAGGGGCCAAATACATCCAGTACTTG.

CDR3 in DNA: TGCGCCAGCAGCCATGTACAGAACACTGAAGCTTTCTTT. It encodes CASSHVQNTEAFF. The chain combines TRBV4-1 with TRBJ1-1; D is unresolved. The CDR3 length is 13 residues. Germline loops: CDR1 MGHRA, CDR2 YSYEKL. The V and J ends lost 3 bases and 1 base respectively, with 6 bases between them.

Remarks on this clonotype: One junction end does not reproduce the germline sequence, and a read error may be involved. The chain employs TRBV11-2 and TRBJ2-1; D gene unclear. Germline V gene lookup returns CDR1 SGHAT and CDR2 FQNNGV. This CDR3 contains 13 residues. As DNA, the CDR3 is TGTGCCAGCAGCTTAAATGATACTTATGATCAGTTCTTC. This codes for CASSLNDTYDQFF.

This clonotype is deemed medium-sized. The chain joins TRBV29-1 to TRBJ2-7, with TRBD2 matching over 13 bases. Trimming removed 5 bases from V and 3 bases from J; junction bases left unmatched: 7. The germline V gene has CDR1 SQVTM and CDR2 ANQGSEA. The CDR3 covers 15 residues. The CDR3 nucleotides are TGCAGCGTTCGACTAGCGGGAGGTTCTCGCTACGAGCAGTACTTC. This sequence encodes CSVRLAGGSRYEQYF.

Remarks on this clonotype: As the CDR3 is not closed by the conserved phenylalanine or tryptophan, this likely results from a read error. The rearrangement joins TRBV11-3 to TRBJ2-3; a possible D gene is TRBD1 (6 bases). The CDR3 totals 14 residues. The germline gives CDR1 SGHNT, CDR2 YENEEA. The CDR3 loop reads CTSSQGTATDTQYS. CDR3 coding DNA: TGTACCAGCAGCCAGGGGACCGCCACAGATACACAGTATTCT.

The chain is built from TRBV7-2 and TRBJ2-4, with D tentatively TRBD1 (5 bases). The V gene's germline CDR1 is SGHTA and CDR2 FQGNSA. The CDR3 is 12 amino acids. V lost 4 bases to trimming and J lost 6 bases, with 7 bases between them. DNA for the CDR3: TGTGCCAGCAGCTCCCAGGGAAACATTCAGTACTTC. Its protein is CASSSQGNIQYF.

About this clonotype itself: Just one base apart from a much larger clone, this may be a read error. The chain uses TRBV30 and TRBJ2-6; TRBD1 is a possible D gene (5 bases). In germline, CDR1 is GTSNPN, CDR2 SVGIG (reference sequence). The CDR3 is 13 amino acids. As DNA, the CDR3 is TGTGCCTGGACAGTCTCTGGGGCCAACGTCCTGGCTTTC. Its translation: CAWTVSGANVLAF.

Regarding this clonotype: The junction departs from the called germline gene at one end, perhaps through a read error. This chain connects TRBV10-3 to TRBJ2-2, with 10 bases lining up with TRBD2. There are 14 residues in the CDR3. CDR1 is ENHRY, CDR2 SYGVKD, per germline. The CDR3 DNA sequence: TGTGCCGTCAGACAGCGGGAGGGGAGCGGGGAGCTGTTTTTT. Its translation is CAVRQREGSGELFF.

To note about this clonotype: At one boundary the junction diverges from the germline segment, which might be a read error. V gene TRBV5-1 combines with J gene TRBJ1-2; 7 bases map to TRBD1. The CDR3 length is 15 residues. Germline V gene sequence: CDR1 SGHRS, CDR2 YFSETQ. The CDR3 is CASSLQQTGNYGYTF. The CDR3 region has the DNA TGCGCCAGCAGCTTGCAACAGACAGGGAACTATGGTTACACCTTC.

This clonotype has ten or more counts. The chain has TRBV6-4 and TRBJ2-2; 12 bases line up with TRBD2. This CDR3 region has 16 residues. Germline V gene data show CDR1 as MRHNA and CDR2 as SNTAGT. Germline trimming cut 4 bases from V and 3 bases from J; bases unmatched to any gene: 3. This CDR3 reads CASSVLAGGDTGELFF. CDR3 in DNA: TGTGCCAGCAGTGTACTAGCGGGAGGCGACACCGGGGAGCTGTTTTTT.